A single sample gave rise to the 27 T cell receptor beta chains below, sequenced in a study of cytomegalovirus exposure and HLA in healthy donors (dated by TCRdb to the late 2010s). Receptors were amplified or captured by the immunoSEQ multiplex PCR assay. For the multiplex PCR, a mixture combining 60 forward primers for TCR Vbeta segments and 13 reverse primers for TCR Jbeta segments was used. Here the immuneACCESS table is served through TCRdb, limited to in-frame sequences with V and J called. Missing clones are a known gap in these copies; in checked studies unresolved V genes cover under half, and the rest lacks a known reason. The sample yields 100,000 to 150,000 clones; approximately 78% were counted once. The top ten constitute over 4.5% of the sample. Sequencing input: PBMCs. These receptors originate from a woman between 35 and 50 years old in good health and CMV-seropositive.

This sequence joins TRBV5-1 and TRBJ1-3; no clear D gene. Germline V lookup: CDR1 SGHRS, CDR2 YFSETQ. V lost 0 bases, J lost 4 bases, and 11 bases lay in between. The CDR3 is 15 amino acids. The CDR3 region is CASSLEGVAGNTIYF. CDR3 DNA: TGCGCCAGCAGCTTGGAGGGAGTAGCCGGAAACACCATATATTTT.

This clone was seen a handful of times. This chain connects TRBV19 to TRBJ1-5; a possible D gene is TRBD1 (6 bases). V lost 8 bases, J lost 2 bases, and 19 bases lay in between. The length of the CDR3 is 16 residues. CDR1 LNHDA and CDR2 SQIVND come from the germline V gene (reference sequence). The CDR3 nucleotides read TGTGCCAGTCATCTAGGCGGGGGCTCGGGCAATCAGCCCCAGCATTTT. Protein: CASHLGGGSGNQPQHF.

CDR3: CASSSEALNQPQHF. The CDR3 DNA is TGTGCCAGCAGCTCTGAGGCTCTAAATCAGCCCCAGCATTTT. This chain connects TRBV7-6 to TRBJ1-5, with D hard to call. This CDR3 is 14 amino acids long. V was trimmed by 4 bases and J by 4 bases, leaving 11 bases between them. Germline V CDR1 and CDR2: SGHVS, FNYEAQ. The complete variable domain, with remaining parts taken from reference TRBV7-6 and TRBJ1-5, reads GAGVSQSPRYKVTKRGQDVALRCDPISGHVSLYWYRQALGQGPEFLTYFNYEAQQDKSGLPNDRFSAERPEGSISTLTIQRTEQRDSAMYRCASSSEALNQPQHFGDGTRLSIL.

The genes are TRBV5-1 and TRBJ1-1; D is unresolved. V was clipped by 0 bases and J by 3 bases, with 9 bases between them. The germline gives CDR1 SGHRS, CDR2 YFSETQ. The CDR3 covers 14 residues. The CDR3 loop is CASSLGQLDTEAFF. The DNA for the CDR3 is TGCGCCAGCAGCTTGGGGCAATTGGACACTGAAGCTTTCTTT.

J is TRBJ2-1 and V is TRBV7-3; TRBD1 aligns across 10 bases. The germline gives CDR1 SGHTA, CDR2 FQGTGA. CDR3 length: 15 amino acids. Unmatched junction bases numbered 9, after V lost 4 bases and J lost 9 bases. In nucleotides, the CDR3 is TGTGCCAGCAGCTCCACCGGGACAGGGGCGGCTGAGCAGTTCTTC. Translation: CASSSTGTGAAEQFF. Supplemented by reference TRBV7-3 and TRBJ2-1, the full variable domain reads GAGVSQTPSNKVTEKGKYVELRCDPISGHTALYWYRQSLGQGPEFLIYFQGTGAADDSGLPNDRFFAVRPEGSVSTLKIQRTERGDSAVYLCASSSTGTGAAEQFFGPGTRLTVL.

CDR3 DNA: TGTGCCAGTAGGAAGACTAGCTCGGGGGAGACCCAGTACTTC. Translated, it gives CASRKTSSGETQYF. The chain combines TRBV19 with TRBJ2-5; 7 nucleotides match TRBD2. Germline V gene sequence: CDR1 LNHDA, CDR2 SQIVND (reference sequence). After removal of 6 bases from V and 5 bases from J, the junction contained 9 bases not matched to a gene. The CDR3 has 14 amino acids. Filled out from reference TRBV19 and TRBJ2-5, the complete variable domain reads DGGITQSPKYLFRKEGQNVTLSCEQNLNHDAMYWYRQDPGQGLRLIYYSQIVNDFQKGDIAEGYSVSREKKESFPLTVTSAQKNPTAFYLCASRKTSSGETQYFGPGTRLLVL.

The chain is built from TRBV25-1 and TRBJ2-5, with no clear D. V was clipped by 3 bases and J by 2 bases, with 10 bases between them. This CDR3 has 14 residues. Germline V CDR1 and CDR2: MGHDK, SYGVNS. The CDR3 reads CASSDYSNQETQYF. As DNA, the CDR3 is TGTGCCAGCAGTGACTATAGCAATCAAGAGACCCAGTACTTC.

This chain links TRBV2 with TRBJ1-5; the D gene is possibly TRBD1 (6 bases). The V gene lost 11 bases and the J gene lost 3 bases, with 14 bases spanning the gap. CDR3 length: 13 residues. The germline V gene has CDR1 SNHLY and CDR2 FYNNEI. The CDR3 loop reads CAGRQETNQPQHF. In DNA, the CDR3 is TGTGCCGGAAGACAGGAGACCAATCAGCCCCAGCATTTT.

The CDR3 DNA sequence: TGCGCCAGCAGCTTGAAGGGGCCTGAAGCTTTCTTT. This encodes CASSLKGPEAFF. The V gene is TRBV5-1, the J gene TRBJ1-1, with a possible D match to TRBD1 (5 bases). The germline CDR1 and CDR2 sequences are SGHRS and YFSETQ. V gave up 1 base and J gave up 6 bases, with 7 bases separating them. The CDR3 sequence is 12 residues long.

The chain uses TRBV11-3 and TRBJ2-7; D is perhaps TRBD2 (6 bases). This CDR3 contains 12 residues. V lost 5 bases and J 7 bases, leaving 12 bases between the germline ends. Germline CDR1 reads SGHNT; CDR2 reads YENEEA. The DNA for the CDR3 is TGTGCCAGCAGCAGTGGGGGGTCGGAGCAGTACTTC. Its protein is CASSSGGSEQYF. Full variable domain (remainder filled in from reference TRBV11-3 and TRBJ2-7): EAGVVQSPRYKIIEKKQPVAFWCNPISGHNTLYWYLQNLGQGPELLIRYENEEAVDDSQLPKDRFSAERLKGVDSTLKIQPAELGDSAVYLCASSSGGSEQYFGPGTRLTVT.

V and J are TRBV28 and TRBJ2-2; TRBD1 aligns across 8 bases. V dropped 6 bases and J dropped 5; count of bases not matched to a gene: 8. The CDR3 runs to 15 residues. Germline V gene lookup returns CDR1 MDHEN and CDR2 SYDVKM. The DNA of the CDR3 is TGTGCCAGCAGGCGCTCAACAGGGGGGACCGGGGAGCTGTTTTTT. This sequence encodes CASRRSTGGTGELFF.

This chain connects TRBV4-3 to TRBJ2-5; D is perhaps TRBD1 (6 bases). Per germline, CDR1 LGHNA and CDR2 YSLEER. V was pared by 0 bases and J by 5 bases, with 13 bases between. The CDR3 runs 15 residues. Written as DNA, the CDR3 is TGCGCCAGCAGCCAAGATTGGGGGCCCGGGGAGACCCAGTACTTC. Amino acids: CASSQDWGPGETQYF.

The chain carries TRBV2 and TRBJ2-1, with D perhaps matching TRBD1 (5 bases). The germline CDR1 and CDR2 sequences are SNHLY and FYNNEI. V was cut by 7 bases and J by 3 bases, with 13 bases left in between. The length of the CDR3 is 14 residues. The CDR3 loop reads CASTRQNGYNEQFF. As DNA, the CDR3 is TGTGCCAGCACCAGACAGAATGGCTACAATGAGCAGTTCTTC.

The rearrangement joins TRBV19 to TRBJ2-7; D gene ambiguous. V was shortened by 8 bases and J by 7 bases, with 18 bases between the two germline ends. The CDR3 totals 13 residues. Per the germline V gene, CDR1 is LNHDA and CDR2 is SQIVND (reference sequence). CDR3 in amino acids: CASQQVVYVEQYF. The CDR3 coding sequence is TGTGCCAGTCAGCAGGTAGTCTACGTGGAGCAGTACTTC.

Notes on this clone: The junction shows a germline mismatch at one end, possibly a read error. The chain uses TRBV7-9 and TRBJ1-2; the match to TRBD1 covers 7 bases. Germline CDR1 is SEHNR and CDR2 is FQNEAQ (reference sequence). There are 16 residues in the CDR3. CDR3 sequence (DNA): TGTTCCAGCAGCTTAGGAGCCACAGGGGCCGCTGGCGGCTACACCTTC. Its translation is CSSSLGATGAAGGYTF.

The chain couples TRBV27 to TRBJ2-7; D is unclear. Germline V CDR1 and CDR2: MNHEY, SMNVEV (reference sequence). Trimming took 6 bases from V and 0 from J, leaving 9 bases between them. This CDR3 contains 13 residues. The CDR3 DNA is TGTGCCAGCAGCCCATGGGCCTCCTACGAGCAGTACTTC. Protein sequence: CASSPWASYEQYF.

This rearrangement joins TRBV6-1 to TRBJ1-2, with 7 bases fitting TRBD1. Germline loops: CDR1 MNHNS, CDR2 SASEGT. After removal of 6 bases from V and 0 bases from J, the junction contained 4 bases not matched to a gene. This CDR3 comprises 14 residues. The CDR3 DNA is TGTGCCAGCAGCCCGGGACAGTCTAACTATGGCTACACCTTC. It translates to CASSPGQSNYGYTF.

The chain uses TRBV7-9 and TRBJ2-3, with D maybe TRBD1 (6 bases). V was shortened by 1 base and J by 2 bases, with 13 bases between the two germline ends. This CDR3 comprises 16 residues. The V gene's germline CDR1 is SEHNR and CDR2 FQNEAQ (reference sequence). CDR3 residues: CASSLGRTAFTDTQYF. DNA for the CDR3: TGTGCCAGCAGCTTAGGCAGGACAGCCTTCACAGATACGCAGTATTTT.

The chain carries TRBV4-1 and TRBJ2-4; TRBD2 is a possible D gene (6 bases). The germline gives CDR1 MGHRA, CDR2 YSYEKL. The CDR3 spans 14 residues. The ends were cut back, 3 bases at V and 8 bases at J, with 14 bases in the middle. The DNA for the CDR3 is TGCGCCAGCAGCCACCAGGTGACTAGAGACATTCAGTACTTC. It codes for CASSHQVTRDIQYF.

This chain connects TRBV29-1 to TRBJ2-3; a possible D gene is TRBD2 (5 bases). Germline CDR1 SQVTM, CDR2 ANQGSEA. V lost 4 bases, J lost 2 bases, and 16 bases lay in between. This CDR3 is built from 15 residues. The CDR3 region is CSVVVDSRITDTQYF. For the CDR3, the DNA is TGCAGCGTTGTCGTGGACTCGAGGATCACAGATACGCAGTATTTT.

In DNA, the CDR3 is TGTGCCAGCAGTTCGGGGCGGGGCACATCAGATACGCAGTATTTT. It translates to CASSSGRGTSDTQYF. V is TRBV6-4 and J is TRBJ2-3; tentative D call: TRBD2 (6 bases). Germline CDR1 reads MRHNA; CDR2 reads SNTAGT. CDR3 length: 15 amino acids. With 5 bases removed from V and 4 bases from J, the gap between germline ends came to 16 bases.

The chain uses TRBV13 and TRBJ2-1; possible D gene TRBD1, 6 bases. In germline, CDR1 is PRHDT, CDR2 FYEKMQ (reference sequence). There are 16 residues in the CDR3. Trimming pared 2 bases from V and 6 bases from J, leaving 17 bases between. The CDR3 DNA sequence: TGTGCCAGCAGCTTAAATGTACAGGGCTTCGGCAATGAGCAGTTCTTC. This codes for CASSLNVQGFGNEQFF.

The chain links TRBV11-2 to TRBJ1-4, with 10 bases identical to TRBD1. Unmatched junction bases numbered 8, after V lost 6 bases and J lost 4 bases. Germline CDR1 SGHAT, CDR2 FQNNGV. The CDR3 is made up of 16 amino acids. CDR3 sequence (DNA): TGTGCCAGCAGTCACTGGGGGACAGGGGATAATGAAAAACTGTTTTTT. Translating it yields CASSHWGTGDNEKLFF.

J is TRBJ2-3 and V is TRBV7-2; possible D gene TRBD1, 5 bases. V was pared by 4 bases and J by 5 bases, with 22 bases between. The CDR3 has 17 residues. Germline V gene sequence: CDR1 SGHTA, CDR2 FQGNSA. The CDR3 DNA reads TGTGCCAGCAGCTATGGGGTGGGGCGTTTGGTTGGAGATACGCAGTATTTT. It codes for CASSYGVGRLVGDTQYF.

CDR3 DNA sequence: TGTGCCAGCAGCCGGGACTCCTCCTACGAGCAGTACTTC. Translation: CASSRDSSYEQYF. The chain recombines TRBV21-1 with TRBJ2-7; TRBD2 is the table's D call and was not checked against the DNA. TRBV21-1 is a recognized pseudogene. CDR3 length equals 13 residues.

The chain has TRBV28 and TRBJ1-5; TRBD1 matches 10 bases. This CDR3 has 14 amino acids. Trimming took 7 bases from V and 6 from J; bases not matched to a gene: 6. Germline values: CDR1 MDHEN, CDR2 SYDVKM. The CDR3: CASTRQGAGQPQHF. In DNA, the CDR3 is TGTGCCAGCACCAGACAGGGGGCGGGTCAGCCCCAGCATTTT.

V usage is TRBV5-6 and J usage is TRBJ2-3; D perhaps matches TRBD2 (6 bases). The V and J ends lost 5 bases and 4 bases respectively, with 8 bases between them. The CDR3 is made up of 12 amino acids. From germline, CDR1 is SGHDT and CDR2 YYEEEE. CDR3 in DNA: TGTGCCAGCAGGCCGGGGGCAGATACGCAGTATTTT. This gives the protein CASRPGADTQYF.